Listed here are 16 T cell receptor beta chains from one sample, sequenced in a study of cytomegalovirus exposure and HLA in healthy donors. Libraries were prepared by immunoSEQ multiplex PCR; TCRdb keeps only in-frame clonotypes and omits some of them. Among about 160,000 clones, over 80% were seen once, and the ten largest hold about 2%. Sequencing was carried out using PBMCs. The source of these receptors is a young man in good health and CMV-seropositive.

The chain uses TRBV7-6 and TRBJ1-5, with TRBD1 matching 8 bases. CDR3 length: 15 amino acids. The V gene's germline CDR1 is SGHVS and CDR2 FNYEAQ. V shed 2 bases, J shed 7 bases, and the junction held 7 bases outside the gene matches. The CDR3 DNA sequence: TGTGCCAGCAGCTTAACCCAGGGGGCCGAGCAGCCCCAGCATTTT. This gives the protein CASSLTQGAEQPQHF.

The chain recombines TRBV11-2 with TRBJ2-3; D possibly corresponds to TRBD1 (7 bases). Germline CDR1 reads SGHAT; CDR2 reads FQNNGV. Trimming took 7 bases from V and 1 from J, leaving 12 bases between them. This CDR3 has 14 residues. The CDR3 DNA sequence: TGTGCCAGCACAGGGGGGTTGGGCACAGATACGCAGTATTTT. This translates into CASTGGLGTDTQYF.

The rearrangement joins TRBV6-5 to TRBJ2-1, with 7 bases matching TRBD2. With 5 bases clipped from V and 0 bases from J, the junction kept 4 bases outside the gene matches. Germline CDR1 MNHEY, CDR2 SVGAGI. The CDR3 totals 15 residues. The CDR3 bases are TGTGCCAGCAGTCGGACTAGATCCTCCTACAATGAGCAGTTCTTC. Its protein product is CASSRTRSSYNEQFF.

The chain combines TRBV4-1 with TRBJ1-1; the match to TRBD1 covers 10 bases. Losses at the gene ends were 5 bases for V and 1 base for J; bases not matched to a gene: 7. Per the germline V gene, CDR1 is MGHRA and CDR2 is YSYEKL. The CDR3 runs to 16 residues. Here the CDR3 reads CASSNRDRGPNTEAFF. CDR3 coding DNA: TGCGCCAGCAGCAACCGGGACAGGGGCCCGAACACTGAAGCTTTCTTT.

CDR3 amino acids: CASSEEGSGWSYNEQFF. The CDR3 DNA reads as TGCGCCAGCAGCGAGGAAGGGTCGGGGTGGTCCTACAATGAGCAGTTCTTC. The rearrangement uses TRBV5-1 and TRBJ2-1, with D possibly matching TRBD2 (5 bases). Per germline, CDR1 SGHRS and CDR2 YFSETQ. V was clipped by 4 bases and J by 1 base, with 18 bases between them. The CDR3 is made up of 17 amino acids. Combining the CDR3 with reference TRBV5-1 and TRBJ2-1 gives the whole variable domain KAGVTQTPRYLIKTRGQQVTLSCSPISGHRSVSWYQQTPGQGLQFLFEYFSETQRNKGNFPGRFSGRQFSNSRSEMNVSTLELGDSALYLCASSEEGSGWSYNEQFFGPGTRLTVL.

The chain carries TRBV27 and TRBJ1-2; tentative D call: TRBD1 (6 bases). Trimming took off 5 bases at V and 8 bases at J, with 21 bases between the two ends. The CDR3 sequence is 15 residues long. Germline CDR1 MNHEY, CDR2 SMNVEV (reference sequence). As DNA, the CDR3 is TGTGCCAGCAGTGACGATCCGGGACAAAGTAGGGGCTACACCTTC. Protein sequence: CASSDDPGQSRGYTF.

The chain uses TRBV5-4 and TRBJ2-3; 8 positions agree with TRBD2. After removal of 1 base from V and 3 bases from J, the junction contained 10 bases not matched to a gene. Germline V CDR1 and CDR2: SGHNT, YYREEE (reference sequence). The CDR3 is 17 amino acids. The CDR3 DNA reads TGTGCCAGCAGCTTGACGCGGGGGGCCGCCGGAACAGATACGCAGTATTTT. This encodes CASSLTRGAAGTDTQYF.

The CDR3 DNA reads as TGTGCCAGCAGCTTGGGGCAGGACTGGTATGGCTACACCTTC. Residues: CASSLGQDWYGYTF. The chain couples TRBV5-8 to TRBJ1-2; D is uncertain. CDR3 length: 14 residues. Germline CDR1 and CDR2: SGHTS and YDEGEE. The V end lost 0 bases, the J end lost 5 bases, and 11 bases lay between the germline ends.

Only a few counts were recorded for this clone. The V and J genes are TRBV6-1 and TRBJ2-3; the match to TRBD2 covers 9 bases. This CDR3 region has 14 residues. The V segment lost 5 bases and the J segment 1 base; nucleotides outside the gene matches: 1. From germline, CDR1 is MNHNS and CDR2 SASEGT. The CDR3 DNA reads TGTGCCAGCAGTATAGCGGGGGGCACAGATACGCAGTATTTT. It translates to CASSIAGGTDTQYF.

The CDR3 loop reads CASSKARTLPYEQYF. CDR3 in DNA: TGTGCCAGCAGCAAAGCGCGGACTCTTCCCTACGAGCAGTACTTC. This chain uses TRBV21-1 with TRBJ2-7; TRBD2 was called by the table and not checked on the DNA. TRBV21-1 constitutes a pseudogene. The CDR3 loop spans 15 amino acids.

The chain recombines TRBV6-6 with TRBJ1-5, with 7 bases matching TRBD1. Unmatched junction bases numbered 6, after V lost 5 bases and J lost 5 bases. The CDR3 sequence is 14 residues long. The germline gives CDR1 MNHNY, CDR2 SVGAGI (reference sequence). The CDR3 nucleotides are TGTGCCAGCAGTACCGGACAGGTTCATCAGCCCCAGCATTTT. Its protein product is CASSTGQVHQPQHF.

This clone was observed once. The chain couples TRBV5-1 to TRBJ2-1, with 7 nucleotides matching TRBD1. V was clipped by 3 bases and J by 5 bases; unmatched bases: 8. The CDR3 is 15 amino acids. Per the germline V gene, CDR1 is SGHRS and CDR2 is YFSETQ. CDR3 sequence reads: CASSWNRGAHNEQFF. In nucleotides, the CDR3 is TGCGCCAGCAGCTGGAACAGGGGCGCCCACAATGAGCAGTTCTTC.

The rearrangement links TRBV23-1 to TRBJ1-2; D is undetermined. TRBV23-1 is an open reading frame whose function is uncertain. V was pared by 4 bases and J by 8 bases, with 20 bases between. The length of the CDR3 is 15 residues. The CDR3 loop reads CASSRLIGYWRGYTF. The CDR3, as DNA: TGCGCCAGCAGTCGCTTGATCGGGTACTGGAGAGGCTACACCTTC.

The chain employs TRBV5-4 and TRBJ1-5; TRBD1 agrees at 8 bases. V shed 4 bases, J shed 3 bases, and the junction held 9 bases outside the gene matches. The CDR3 sequence is 16 residues long. Per germline, CDR1 SGHNT and CDR2 YYREEE (reference sequence). CDR3 nucleotides: TGTGCCAGCAGCGCCGGACAGGGAACGGCCAATCAGCCCCAGCATTTT. This sequence encodes CASSAGQGTANQPQHF.

The rearrangement joins TRBV6-5 to TRBJ1-4, with D perhaps matching TRBD1 (6 bases). The CDR3 covers 15 residues. V gave up 5 bases and J gave up 8 bases, with 18 bases separating them. The germline V gene has CDR1 MNHEY and CDR2 SVGAGI. CDR3 sequence: CASSPSGTTREKLFF. The CDR3 DNA sequence: TGTGCCAGCAGTCCCTCCGGGACAACACGGGAAAAACTGTTTTTT.

The V and J genes are TRBV5-1 and TRBJ2-1; 15 nucleotides agree with TRBD2. The CDR3 consists of 15 residues. V dropped 4 bases and J dropped 13; count of bases not matched to a gene: 9. Germline V gene lookup returns CDR1 SGHRS and CDR2 YFSETQ. For the CDR3, the DNA is TGCGCCAGCAGCGCACGGACTAGCGGGGGGGCTTCCCAGTTCTTC. This encodes CASSARTSGGASQFF.